The 9 T cell receptor beta chains in this list originate from one sample, sequenced in a study of cytomegalovirus exposure and HLA in healthy donors. The study ran its PCR with 60 Vbeta and 13 Jbeta primers. Assay: immunoSEQ multiplex PCR; the TCRdb copy retains only in-frame clones and omits some. The table shows under 130,000 clones, with around three quarters occurring only once. Input material: PBMCs. The receptors were gathered from a man aged 45 to 65 in good health and CMV-seropositive.

V gene TRBV6-5 combines with J gene TRBJ1-1; weak D call: TRBD1 (5 bases). The CDR3 spans 15 residues. Germline lookup yields CDR1 MNHEY and CDR2 SVGAGI. Trimming cost V 0 bases and J 0 bases, with 8 bases left between them. The CDR3 protein is CASSYSAGLNTEAFF. For the CDR3, the DNA is TGTGCCAGCAGTTACTCAGCAGGGTTGAACACTGAAGCTTTCTTT.

The rearrangement links TRBV5-4 to TRBJ1-4; weak D call: TRBD1 (5 bases). The CDR3 is 15 residues long. Between the trimmed V and J ends, which lost 0 bases and 3 bases, there was a span of 9 bases. CDR1 SGHNT and CDR2 YYREEE come from the germline V gene (reference sequence). CDR3 amino acids: CASSLGAGSNEKLFF. The DNA of the CDR3 is TGTGCCAGCAGCTTGGGCGCAGGGTCTAATGAAAAACTGTTTTTT.

The rearrangement joins TRBV19 to TRBJ1-1; TRBD1 agrees at 9 bases. Trimming at V came to 6 bases and at J to 7 bases, leaving 6 bases not matched to a gene. The CDR3 is 13 amino acids. Germline V gene sequence: CDR1 LNHDA, CDR2 SQIVND (reference sequence). The chain's CDR3 is CASRRGQGGEAFF. CDR3 bases: TGTGCCAGTAGAAGGGGACAGGGAGGTGAAGCTTTCTTT.

The rearrangement joins TRBV11-2 to TRBJ2-3, with 10 bases identical to TRBD2. Germline V gives CDR1 SGHAT, CDR2 FQNNGV. The V segment lost 7 bases and the J segment 3 bases; nucleotides outside the gene matches: 10. The CDR3 spans 16 residues. CDR3: CASNLLTSGTTDTQYF. As DNA, the CDR3 is TGTGCCAGCAACCTCTTAACTAGCGGGACTACAGATACGCAGTATTTT.

This chain links TRBV10-3 with TRBJ2-7; 8 bases are shared with TRBD2. Trimming at V came to 0 bases and at J to 3 bases, leaving 4 bases not matched to a gene. CDR1 is ENHRY, CDR2 SYGVKD, per germline. This CDR3 is 15 amino acids long. The CDR3 DNA sequence: TGTGCCATCAGTGAGTCGGGGACTAGAGTCTACGAGCAGTACTTC. Translated: CAISESGTRVYEQYF.

The chain couples TRBV5-4 to TRBJ1-1, with TRBD1 matching over 7 bases. This CDR3 is built from 15 residues. V trimming: 2 bases; J trimming: 6 bases; junction bases outside the gene matches: 10. CDR1 is SGHNT, CDR2 YYREEE, per germline (reference sequence). Here the CDR3 reads CASSFPTGDFSEAFF. The CDR3 DNA follows: TGTGCCAGCAGCTTCCCCACAGGGGATTTCTCTGAAGCTTTCTTT. The full variable domain, rest sourced from reference TRBV5-4 and TRBJ1-1, is ETGVTQSPTHLIKTRGQQVTLRCSSQSGHNTVSWYQQALGQGPQFIFQYYREEENGRGNFPPRFSGLQFPNYSSELNVNALELDDSALYLCASSFPTGDFSEAFFGQGTRLTVV.

The V call is TRBV30, the J call TRBJ1-1; a possible D gene is TRBD1 (5 bases). The CDR3 consists of 14 residues. V was shortened by 4 bases and J by 3 bases, with 15 bases between the two germline ends. Germline CDR1 is GTSNPN and CDR2 is SVGIG (reference sequence). CDR3 protein: CAWTMSLQDTEAFF. The DNA of the CDR3 is TGTGCCTGGACCATGTCCCTACAGGACACTGAAGCTTTCTTT.

The CDR3 protein is CASSLRVTTSPSTDTQYF. For the CDR3, the DNA is TGCGCCAGCAGCTTGAGGGTGACGACTAGCCCCAGCACAGATACGCAGTATTTT. The gene calls are TRBV5-1 and TRBJ2-3; 7 bases fit TRBD2. The V segment lost 1 base and the J segment 0 bases; nucleotides outside the gene matches: 11. This CDR3 has 18 residues. CDR1 is SGHRS and CDR2 is YFSETQ in the germline V gene.

The V and J genes are TRBV18 and TRBJ2-6, with D maybe TRBD1 (5 bases). The CDR3 consists of 16 residues. The V gene lost 8 bases and the J gene lost 0 bases, with 14 bases spanning the gap. The germline V gene has CDR1 KGHSH and CDR2 LQKENI. The CDR3 loop is CASERGMNSGANVLTF. The CDR3 DNA reads as TGTGCCAGCGAAAGGGGCATGAACTCTGGGGCCAACGTCCTGACTTTC. The full variable domain, rest sourced from reference TRBV18 and TRBJ2-6, is NAGVMQNPRHLVRRRGQEARLRCSPMKGHSHVYWYRQLPEEGLKFMVYLQKENIIDESGMPKERFSAEFPKEGPSILRIQQVVRGDSAAYFCASERGMNSGANVLTFGAGSRLTVL.